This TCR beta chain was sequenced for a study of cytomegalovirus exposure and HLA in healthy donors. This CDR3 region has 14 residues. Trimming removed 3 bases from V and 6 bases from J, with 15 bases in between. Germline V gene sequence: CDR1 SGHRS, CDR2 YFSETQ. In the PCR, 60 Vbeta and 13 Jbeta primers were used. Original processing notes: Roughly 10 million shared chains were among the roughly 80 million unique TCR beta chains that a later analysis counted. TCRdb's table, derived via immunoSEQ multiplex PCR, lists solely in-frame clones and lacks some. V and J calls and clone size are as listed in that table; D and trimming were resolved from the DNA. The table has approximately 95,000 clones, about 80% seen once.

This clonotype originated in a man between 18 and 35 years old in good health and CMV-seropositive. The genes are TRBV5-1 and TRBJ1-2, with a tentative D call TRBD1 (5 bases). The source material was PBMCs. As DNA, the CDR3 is TGCGCCAGCAGCTCGACAGTCTATGGGGATGGCTACACCTTC. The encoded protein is CASSSTVYGDGYTF.